This note documents a single T cell receptor (beta chain) sequence. This CDR3 contains 15 residues. V was pared by 7 bases and J by 3 bases, with 15 bases between. The germline V gene has CDR1 KGHDR and CDR2 SFDVKD. Generated by immunoSEQ multiplex PCR, the TCRdb table keeps only in-frame clones and is missing some. The table includes 340,000 or so clones, 93% detected once. Time point indicated: blood from clinic visit 5 months post-surgery; TSC patient then seizure free. At least one anti-epileptic drug was given before surgery. The data are from a study of brain T cells in children with intractable seizures.

This TCR derives from a boy less than two years old with tuberous sclerosis and intractable seizures. Source: peripheral blood, taken roughly 5 months after surgery. The V and J genes are TRBV24-1 and TRBJ1-5, with unresolved D. CDR3: CATSAGWGNNQPQHF. The CDR3 DNA reads as TGTGCCACCAGCGCCGGGTGGGGAAACAATCAGCCCCAGCATTTT.